The 24 T cell receptor beta chains listed next were all sequenced from one sample in a study of Graves' ophthalmopathy and Graves' hyperthyroidism. The study amplified TCR beta CDR3 regions using RNA transcripts. An opening RT-PCR round employed HTBI primers and preceded a second-round multiplex PCR. TCRdb redid the calling of the multiplex PCR reads with MiXCR, one entry per CDR3 protein. The sample lists some 750,000 distinct CDR3 sequences, roughly 40% occurring once. Sequenced input: peripheral blood. These receptors were collected from an adult man with Graves' ophthalmopathy.

Worth noting for this clonotype: A read error is possible here, since a much larger clone lies one base away. The V gene is TRBV10-3, the J gene TRBJ1-5, with no clear D. Deletions cut 6 bases from V and 3 bases from J, with 9 bases between. Germline V gives CDR1 ENHRY, CDR2 SYGVKD. This CDR3 spans 13 amino acids. The CDR3 sequence: CAISLVNNQPQHF. Here the CDR3 DNA reads TGTGCCATCAGCTTGGTGAACAATCAGCCCCAGCATTTT.

The rearrangement joins TRBV25-1 to TRBJ2-7; the match to TRBD1 covers 9 bases. There are 14 residues in the CDR3. Germline CDR1 reads MGHDK; CDR2 reads SYGVNS. Trimming at V came to 5 bases and at J to 4 bases, leaving 6 bases not matched to a gene. The CDR3 protein is CASSKLGTGYEQYF. The DNA for the CDR3 is TGTGCCAGCAGTAAACTGGGGACAGGGTACGAGCAGTACTTC.

The sample holds a few counts of this clonotype. The V call is TRBV12-3 or TRBV12-4, the J call TRBJ2-7; 7 nucleotides line up with TRBD2. CDR3 length: 16 residues. After removal of 6 bases from V and 3 bases from J, the junction contained 14 bases not matched to a gene. This CDR3 reads CASSDDGGGYVYEQYF. The CDR3 DNA is TGTGCCAGCAGCGATGACGGCGGGGGTTACGTCTACGAGCAGTACTTC.

The CDR3: CASSDAGLGDEQYF. In DNA, the CDR3 is TGCGCCAGCAGTGATGCAGGCCTTGGGGACGAGCAGTACTTC. The chain employs TRBV10-2 and TRBJ2-7; D ambiguous. Trimming removed 3 bases from V and 5 bases from J, with 14 bases in between. The germline CDR1 and CDR2 sequences are WSHSY and SAAADI. The length of the CDR3 is 14 residues.

As for this clonotype: This may be a read error, as it is one base from a much larger clone. This chain joins TRBV15 and TRBJ2-5, with TRBD2 matching over 9 bases. The CDR3 extends over 15 amino acids. The germline V gene encodes CDR1 LNHNV and CDR2 YYDKDF (reference sequence). V lost 0 bases and J lost 4; bases outside the gene matches: 3. The CDR3: CATSRDPLAGETQYF. The CDR3 DNA sequence: TGTGCCACCAGCAGAGATCCACTAGCGGGAGAGACCCAGTACTTC.

This chain links TRBV5-1 with TRBJ1-1; D uncertain. Germline CDR1 reads SGHRS; CDR2 reads YFSETQ. V was clipped by 1 base and J by 6 bases, with 16 bases between them. The CDR3 spans 15 residues. CDR3 region: CASSLRLAGGPEAFF. In DNA form, the CDR3 reads TGCGCCAGCAGCTTGAGACTAGCGGGAGGGCCTGAAGCTTTCTTT.

The CDR3 reads CATAPRTGGFNQPQHF. DNA for the CDR3: TGTGCCACCGCTCCCAGGACAGGGGGGTTTAATCAGCCCCAGCATTTT. V usage is TRBV15 and J usage is TRBJ1-5, with 10 bases identical to TRBD1. Germline CDR1 and CDR2: LNHNV and YYDKDF (reference sequence). The trim removed 8 bases at V and 4 bases at J, leaving 11 bases unmatched. This CDR3 is 16 amino acids long.

A note on this clonotype: This may be a read error, as it is one base from a much larger clone. The chain recombines TRBV7-2 with TRBJ2-6; 9 positions agree with TRBD1. Germline loops: CDR1 SGHTA, CDR2 FQGNSA. There are 18 residues in the CDR3. CDR3 in amino acids: CAGSLRSQGATGANVLTF. In nucleotides, the CDR3 is TGTGCCGGCAGCCTAAGGTCACAGGGGGCTACTGGGGCCAACGTCCTGACTTTC.

This clonotype was seen a few times. The genes are TRBV25-1 and TRBJ2-2, with D maybe TRBD1 (7 bases). Germline CDR1 reads MGHDK; CDR2 reads SYGVNS. The CDR3 is 15 amino acids. The V and J ends lost 7 bases and 6 bases respectively, with 18 bases between them. The CDR3 protein is CASTANQGGAGELFF. DNA for the CDR3: TGTGCCAGCACTGCAAACCAGGGGGGTGCCGGGGAGCTGTTTTTT.

The table lists this clonotype with many counts. The V gene is TRBV15, the J gene TRBJ2-1; D gene uncertain. Trimming pared 0 bases from V and 7 bases from J, leaving 7 bases between. Germline assignment: CDR1 LNHNV and CDR2 YYDKDF (reference sequence). The CDR3 has 13 amino acids. CDR3 sequence: CATSRDLANEQFF. The CDR3 DNA sequence: TGTGCCACCAGCAGAGATCTTGCGAATGAGCAGTTCTTC.

V gene TRBV10-3 combines with J gene TRBJ1-2; D ambiguous. V lost 5 bases to trimming and J lost 8 bases, with 9 bases between them. Germline loops: CDR1 ENHRY, CDR2 SYGVKD. The CDR3 is made up of 11 amino acids. The CDR3 protein is CAISSLSGYTF. The CDR3, as DNA: TGTGCCATCAGTTCCTTAAGCGGCTACACCTTC.

This clonotype was detected only a few times. This chain connects TRBV4-3 to TRBJ1-6; 9 bases agree with TRBD1. CDR1 is LGHNA and CDR2 is YSLEER in the germline V gene. The V gene end was trimmed by 9 bases and the J gene end by 8 bases; junction bases not matched to a gene: 5. The CDR3 is 13 amino acids. The CDR3 DNA reads TGCGCCAGTGGAAGGGACAGGGATTCACCCCTCCACTTT. Amino acids: CASGRDRDSPLHF.

This chain uses TRBV19 with TRBJ2-5; D may be TRBD1 (5 bases). V dropped 0 bases and J dropped 3 bases, with 8 bases sitting between them. CDR3 size: 14 residues. Germline V gene data show CDR1 as LNHDA and CDR2 as SQIVND (reference sequence). CDR3 protein: CASSIDRVEETQYF. The CDR3 bases are TGTGCCAGTAGTATAGACAGGGTGGAAGAGACCCAGTACTTC.

The V gene is TRBV7-2, the J gene TRBJ1-1; 11 nucleotides agree with TRBD1. Unmatched junction bases numbered 7, after V lost 5 bases and J lost 2 bases. Germline-derived CDR1 and CDR2 are SGHTA and FQGNSA. The CDR3 contains 16 residues. The CDR3 coding sequence is TGTGCCAGCAGCAAAGGAGGGACAGGGGGAAACACTGAAGCTTTCTTT. This encodes CASSKGGTGGNTEAFF.

The gene calls are TRBV10-3 and TRBJ2-1; 11 bases line up with TRBD1. With 6 bases clipped from V and 4 bases from J, the junction kept 11 bases outside the gene matches. The length of the CDR3 is 17 residues. Germline V gives CDR1 ENHRY, CDR2 SYGVKD. The CDR3 DNA reads as TGTGCCATCAGGGACGGACAGGGGGCGGGCAGATACAATGAGCAGTTCTTC. Its translation: CAIRDGQGAGRYNEQFF.

The table lists this clonotype with a count of one. The chain joins TRBV2 to TRBJ2-2; a possible D gene is TRBD1 (6 bases). Germline-derived CDR1 and CDR2 are SNHLY and FYNNEI. V was shortened by 4 bases and J by 8 bases, with 8 bases between the two germline ends. The CDR3 contains 12 residues. CDR3 region: CASSGGQGELFF. The CDR3 DNA is TGTGCCAGCAGTGGAGGACAGGGGGAGCTGTTTTTT.

There are a few counts of this clonotype. The chain couples TRBV12-3 or TRBV12-4 to TRBJ2-7, with 9 bases matching TRBD2. The CDR3 runs to 14 residues. J gave up 6 bases and V 6 bases, and 9 bases lay outside the gene matches. The CDR3 loop reads CASSLTGTSSEQYF. CDR3 nucleotides: TGTGCCAGCAGCTTAACCGGGACTAGCTCCGAGCAGTACTTC.

J is TRBJ1-1 and V is TRBV5-1; unclear D gene. With 1 base removed from V and 2 bases from J, the gap between germline ends came to 6 bases. The CDR3 has 13 residues. Germline-derived CDR1 and CDR2 are SGHRS and YFSETQ. The CDR3 loop reads CASSLWDNTEAFF. CDR3 bases: TGCGCCAGCAGCTTGTGGGATAACACTGAAGCTTTCTTT.

The chain combines TRBV2 with TRBJ1-2; 7 bases are shared with TRBD1. Germline V CDR1 and CDR2: SNHLY, FYNNEI. The V segment lost 4 bases and the J segment 8 bases; nucleotides outside the gene matches: 7. This CDR3 spans 13 amino acids. CDR3 sequence reads: CASSATGSWGYTF. CDR3 nucleotides: TGTGCCAGCAGTGCGACAGGGTCATGGGGCTACACCTTC.

This clonotype was seen only a few times. The gene calls are TRBV5-8 and TRBJ1-2, with no clear D. V lost 2 bases and J 8 bases, leaving 7 bases between the germline ends. Germline assignment: CDR1 SGHTS and CDR2 YDEGEE. The CDR3 has 11 residues. The CDR3: CASSFWVGYTF. The DNA for the CDR3 is TGTGCCAGCAGCTTTTGGGTCGGCTACACCTTC.

This sequence joins TRBV10-1 and TRBJ2-5; TRBD1 might be the D (5 bases). CDR1 is WNHNN and CDR2 is SYGVQD in the germline V gene (reference sequence). Trimming left V 8 bases short and J 0 bases short, with 22 bases between. The length of the CDR3 is 17 residues. The CDR3 DNA follows: TGCGCCAGCCCTCGAAGAGGTAGGGGTGGGAACCAAGAGACCCAGTACTTC. It is translated as CASPRRGRGGNQETQYF.

This clonotype came up a few times. V is TRBV7-9 and J is TRBJ2-6, with D perhaps TRBD2 (6 bases). Trimming cost V 7 bases and J 2 bases, with 21 bases left between them. This CDR3 comprises 18 residues. Germline lookup yields CDR1 SEHNR and CDR2 FQNEAQ (reference sequence). CDR3 sequence: CASTQTQRGLPGANVLTF. The CDR3 coding sequence is TGTGCCAGCACCCAAACCCAAAGGGGACTTCCTGGGGCCAACGTCCTGACTTTC.

This clonotype appeared many times. The rearrangement links TRBV7-9 to TRBJ1-2, with a tentative D call TRBD1 (6 bases). V lost 4 bases to trimming and J lost 4 bases, with 10 bases between them. The CDR3 contains 13 residues. Germline lookup yields CDR1 SEHNR and CDR2 FQNEAQ (reference sequence). CDR3 amino acids: CASSSQGPYGYTF. CDR3 DNA sequence: TGTGCCAGCAGCTCACAGGGTCCCTATGGCTACACCTTC.

This clonotype was recorded once. The rearrangement uses TRBV11-2 and TRBJ1-3, with no clear D. Near its end, the DNA agrees better with TRBJ2-3, so the J call may be wrong. The CDR3 has 14 residues. Germline lookup yields CDR1 SGHAT and CDR2 FQNNGV. CDR3 coding DNA: TGTGCCAGCAGCTTCGACGGATTCACAGATACGCAGTATTTT. Its translation: CASSFDGFTDTQYF.